The source of this T cell receptor (beta chain) is a study of T cell changes during pregnancy in multiple sclerosis. The protocol was immunoSEQ multiplex PCR, while the TCRdb copy is restricted to in-frame clones and leaves out a portion. The sample shows around 40,000 clones, approximately 89% of them seen only once. Germline V gene sequence: CDR1 SGDLS, CDR2 YYNGEE. The CDR3 covers 15 residues. The clonotype comes from a female donor with multiple sclerosis, enrolled in a pregnancy study. Here the sequenced sample was CD4+ T cells from peripheral blood mononuclear cells, taken in the first trimester of pregnancy. The rearrangement uses TRBV9 and TRBJ2-5; D possibly corresponds to TRBD1 (6 bases). The DNA matches TRBJ2-7 better at its end, which makes the J call doubtful. The DNA for the CDR3 is TGTGCCAGCAGCCCCCGGGACACAAGCTCCTACGAGCAGTACTTC. Its protein product is CASSPRDTSSYEQYF.